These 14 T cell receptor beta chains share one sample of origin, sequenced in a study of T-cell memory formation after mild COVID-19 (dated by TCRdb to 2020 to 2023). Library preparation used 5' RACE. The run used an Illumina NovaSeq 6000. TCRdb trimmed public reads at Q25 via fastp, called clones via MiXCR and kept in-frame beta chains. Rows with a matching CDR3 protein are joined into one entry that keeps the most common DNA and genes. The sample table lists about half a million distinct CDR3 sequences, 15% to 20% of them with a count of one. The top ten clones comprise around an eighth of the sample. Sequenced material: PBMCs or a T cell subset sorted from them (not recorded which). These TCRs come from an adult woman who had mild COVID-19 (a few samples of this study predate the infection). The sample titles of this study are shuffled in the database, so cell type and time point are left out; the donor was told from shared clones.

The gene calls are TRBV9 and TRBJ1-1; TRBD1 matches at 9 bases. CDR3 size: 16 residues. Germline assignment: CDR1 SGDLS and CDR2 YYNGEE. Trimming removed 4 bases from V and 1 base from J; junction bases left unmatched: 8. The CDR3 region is CASSFERQGGNTEAFF. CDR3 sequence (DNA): TGTGCCAGCAGCTTCGAGCGACAGGGGGGGAACACTGAAGCTTTCTTT.

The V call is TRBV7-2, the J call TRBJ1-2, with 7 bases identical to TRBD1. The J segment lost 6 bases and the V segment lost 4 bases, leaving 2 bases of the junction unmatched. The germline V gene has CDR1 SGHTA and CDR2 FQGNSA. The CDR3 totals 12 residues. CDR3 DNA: TGTGCCAGCAGCTATGACAGGGATGGCTACACCTTC. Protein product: CASSYDRDGYTF.

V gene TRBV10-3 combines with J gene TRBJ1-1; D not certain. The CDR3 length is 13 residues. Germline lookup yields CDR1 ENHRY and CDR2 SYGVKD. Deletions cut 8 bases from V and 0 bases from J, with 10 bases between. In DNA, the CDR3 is TGTGCCATCCAAGAGCAGGTGAACACTGAAGCTTTCTTT. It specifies CAIQEQVNTEAFF.

CDR3 loop: CASSLWTGQNTEAFF. CDR3 DNA sequence: TGTGCCAGCAGCTTATGGACAGGACAGAACACTGAAGCTTTCTTT. This sequence joins TRBV7-2 and TRBJ1-1, with TRBD1 identical over 7 bases. Trimming at V came to 2 bases and at J to 1 base, leaving 4 bases not matched to a gene. Germline V CDR1 and CDR2: SGHTA, FQGNSA. This CDR3 contains 15 residues.

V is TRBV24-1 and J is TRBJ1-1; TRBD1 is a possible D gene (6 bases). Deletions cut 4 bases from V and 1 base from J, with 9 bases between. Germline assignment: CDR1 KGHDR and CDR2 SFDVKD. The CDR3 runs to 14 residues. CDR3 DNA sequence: TGTGCCACCAGTGACTCGACAGGGAACACTGAAGCTTTCTTT. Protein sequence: CATSDSTGNTEAFF.

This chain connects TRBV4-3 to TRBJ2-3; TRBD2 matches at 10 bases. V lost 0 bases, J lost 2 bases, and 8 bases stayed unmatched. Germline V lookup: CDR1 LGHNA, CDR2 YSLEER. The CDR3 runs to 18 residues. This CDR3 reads CASSQDYPSGRATDTQYF. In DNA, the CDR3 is TGCGCCAGCAGCCAAGATTACCCCAGCGGGAGGGCCACAGATACGCAGTATTTT.

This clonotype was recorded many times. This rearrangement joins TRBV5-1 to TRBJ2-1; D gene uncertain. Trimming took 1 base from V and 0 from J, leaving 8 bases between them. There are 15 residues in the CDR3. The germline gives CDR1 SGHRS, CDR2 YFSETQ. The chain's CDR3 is CASSLPGSSYNEQFF. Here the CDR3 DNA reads TGCGCCAGCAGCTTGCCAGGCAGCTCCTACAATGAGCAGTTCTTC.

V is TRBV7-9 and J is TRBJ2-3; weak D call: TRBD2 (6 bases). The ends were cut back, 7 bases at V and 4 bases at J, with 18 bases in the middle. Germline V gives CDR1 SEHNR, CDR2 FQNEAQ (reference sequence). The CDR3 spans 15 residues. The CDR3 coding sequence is TGTGCCAGCAAGACATGGACTGCTAGCGCAGATACGCAGTATTTT. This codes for CASKTWTASADTQYF. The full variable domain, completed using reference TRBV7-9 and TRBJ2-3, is DTGVSQNPRHKITKRGQNVTFRCDPISEHNRLYWYRQTLGQGPEFLTYFQNEAQLEKSRLLSDRFSAERPKGSFSTLEIQRTEQGDSAMYLCASKTWTASADTQYFGPGTRLTVL.

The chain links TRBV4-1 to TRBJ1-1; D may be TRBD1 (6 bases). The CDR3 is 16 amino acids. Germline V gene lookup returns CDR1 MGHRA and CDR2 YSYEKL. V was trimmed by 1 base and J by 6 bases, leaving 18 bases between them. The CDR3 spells CASSQVRNRAASEAFF. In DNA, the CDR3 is TGCGCCAGCAGCCAAGTACGTAACAGGGCTGCATCTGAAGCTTTCTTT.

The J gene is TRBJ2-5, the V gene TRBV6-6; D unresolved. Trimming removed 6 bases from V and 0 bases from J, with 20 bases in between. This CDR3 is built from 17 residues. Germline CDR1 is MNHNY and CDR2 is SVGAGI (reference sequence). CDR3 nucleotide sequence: TGTGCCAGCAGGGCCCCGGGCCAGACGGTGTACCAAGAGACCCAGTACTTC. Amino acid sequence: CASRAPGQTVYQETQYF.

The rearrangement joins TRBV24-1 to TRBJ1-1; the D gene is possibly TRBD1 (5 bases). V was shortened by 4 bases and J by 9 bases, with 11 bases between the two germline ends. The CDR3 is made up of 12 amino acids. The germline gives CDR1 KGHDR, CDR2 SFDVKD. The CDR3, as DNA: TGTGCCACCAGTGACGCCGACAGCCAAGCTTTCTTT. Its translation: CATSDADSQAFF.

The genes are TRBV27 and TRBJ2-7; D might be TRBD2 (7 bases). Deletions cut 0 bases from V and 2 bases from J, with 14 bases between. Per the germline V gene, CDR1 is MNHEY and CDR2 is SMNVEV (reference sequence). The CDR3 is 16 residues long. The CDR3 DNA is TGTGCCAGCAGTTTATCGGCGGCGGGGGCCGCCTACGAGCAGTACTTC. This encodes CASSLSAAGAAYEQYF.

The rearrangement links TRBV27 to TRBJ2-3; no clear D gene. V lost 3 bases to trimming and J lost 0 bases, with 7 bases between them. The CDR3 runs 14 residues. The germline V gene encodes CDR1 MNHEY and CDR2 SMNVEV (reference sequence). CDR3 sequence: CASSFRISTDTQYF. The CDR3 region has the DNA TGTGCCAGCAGTTTCCGCATCAGCACAGATACGCAGTATTTT.

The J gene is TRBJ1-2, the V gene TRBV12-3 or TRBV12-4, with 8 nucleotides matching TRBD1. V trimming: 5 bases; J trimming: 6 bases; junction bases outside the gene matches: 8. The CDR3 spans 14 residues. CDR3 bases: TGTGCCAGCAGTACAACCGACAGGGGCCATGGCTACACCTTC. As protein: CASSTTDRGHGYTF.